Following are 31 T cell receptor beta chains from one sample sequenced in a study of breast tumors, draining lymph nodes, adjacent tissues. MiXCR, applied by TCRdb to the multiplex PCR reads, yields one record per CDR3 protein. The data contain over 250,000 distinct CDR3 sequences, around 30% of them singletons. Breast cancer patients provided tissue from their axillary draining lymph nodes. Sequencing used axillary lymph node tissue. The receptors here all came from a female donor with breast cancer. Some clones in this sample may be carry-over from other donors' samples.

Worth noting for this clonotype: One junction end disagrees with the germline gene, perhaps due to a read error. V usage is TRBV13 and J usage is TRBJ1-3; no firm D call. The CDR3 is 16 amino acids. Germline V gene lookup returns CDR1 PRHDT and CDR2 FYEKMQ (reference sequence). The CDR3, as DNA: TGTGCCAGCAAGGAGGAGGGAGAGTCAACTGGAAACACCATGTATTTC. Translating it yields CASKEEGESTGNTMYF.

This clonotype appeared many times. This chain links TRBV7-3 with TRBJ2-7, with 9 bases aligning to TRBD2. This CDR3 comprises 13 residues. Germline values: CDR1 SGHTA, CDR2 FQGTGA. With 5 bases clipped from V and 6 bases from J, the junction kept 5 bases outside the gene matches. For the CDR3, the DNA is TGTGCCAGCAGCCCTAGCGGGATGGGCGAGCAGTACTTC. Translation: CASSPSGMGEQYF.

This clonotype was seen ten or more times. This chain connects TRBV12-3 or TRBV12-4 to TRBJ2-3, with no clear D. Between the trimmed V and J ends, which lost 6 bases and 6 bases, there was a span of 10 bases. CDR3 size: 12 residues. The CDR3: CASSLLGDTQYF. For the CDR3, the DNA is TGTGCCAGCAGCTTATTAGGTGATACGCAGTATTTT.

With regard to this clonotype: A read error may explain this, as a much larger clone is one base away. Because the CDR3 is missing its conserved closing phenylalanine or tryptophan, this is likely a read error. The chain recombines TRBV5-4 with TRBJ2-7, with 8 bases fitting TRBD2. Trimming at V came to 2 bases and at J to 2 bases, leaving 6 bases not matched to a gene. This CDR3 spans 15 amino acids. Germline CDR1 is SGHNT and CDR2 is YYREEE (reference sequence). In DNA, the CDR3 is TGTGCCAGCAGCTTCCTGGCGGGGGGAACCTACGAGCAGTACCTC. It is translated as CASSFLAGGTYEQYL.

The sample holds a few counts of this clonotype. The V gene is TRBV6-6, the J gene TRBJ2-5; tentatively, D is TRBD2 (6 bases). CDR1 MNHNY and CDR2 SVGAGI come from the germline V gene (reference sequence). The CDR3 runs 12 residues. V was cut by 8 bases and J by 5 bases, with 12 bases left in between. The CDR3 DNA reads as TGTGCCAGCCGGCCGGGAGTGGAGACCCAGTACTTC. This sequence encodes CASRPGVETQYF.

This clonotype has a count of ten or more. This chain joins TRBV11-3 and TRBJ2-3; D not certain. Germline CDR1 SGHNT, CDR2 YENEEA. The CDR3 covers 14 residues. The V end lost 3 bases, the J end lost 3 bases, and 10 bases lay between the germline ends. DNA of the CDR3: TGTGCCAGCAGCTTGGATGGGCCTACAGATACGCAGTATTTT. Its translation is CASSLDGPTDTQYF. Supplemented by reference TRBV11-3 and TRBJ2-3, the full variable domain reads EAGVVQSPRYKIIEKKQPVAFWCNPISGHNTLYWYLQNLGQGPELLIRYENEEAVDDSQLPKDRFSAERLKGVDSTLKIQPAELGDSAVYLCASSLDGPTDTQYFGPGTRLTVL.

This clonotype has ten or more counts. The rearrangement uses TRBV6-2 or TRBV6-3 and TRBJ2-3, with 9 bases matching TRBD1. This CDR3 contains 15 residues. V dropped 5 bases and J dropped 0; count of bases not matched to a gene: 3. Germline CDR1 MNHEY, CDR2 SVGEGT. CDR3 sequence (DNA): TGTGCCAGCAGTACGGGACAGGGAAGCACAGATACGCAGTATTTT. This gives the protein CASSTGQGSTDTQYF.

As to this clonotype: A junction end diverges from the germline sequence, so it may reflect a read error. V is TRBV27 and J is TRBJ1-3; D ambiguous. CDR1 and CDR2 from the germline V gene are MNHEY and SMNVEV (reference sequence). The CDR3 extends over 14 amino acids. The chain's CDR3 is CASRPIGTLNTIYF. CDR3 DNA sequence: TGTGCCAGCAGACCTATAGGTACCCTCAACACCATATACTTT.

This clonotype was recorded many times. This chain connects TRBV4-1 to TRBJ2-3; TRBD1 might be the D (5 bases). Germline assignment: CDR1 MGHRA and CDR2 YSYEKL. The V end was cut by 3 bases, the J end by 5 bases, with 9 bases between. This CDR3 region has 13 residues. Here the CDR3 reads CASSHQQEDTQYF. DNA of the CDR3: TGCGCCAGCAGCCATCAACAGGAAGATACGCAGTATTTT.

CDR3: CASSFFLGRAPNGQYF. In nucleotides, the CDR3 is TGTGCCAGCAGTTTCTTTCTTGGCAGGGCCCCCAACGGGCAGTACTTC. The chain combines TRBV7-3 with TRBJ2-7, with TRBD1 as a possible D gene (5 bases). Germline CDR1 SGHTA, CDR2 FQGTGA. The CDR3 loop spans 16 amino acids. Trimming removed 6 bases at V and 9 bases at J, with 27 bases between.

This clonotype was observed many times. This chain joins TRBV24-1 and TRBJ2-3; 9 bases align to TRBD2. The CDR3 contains 17 residues. CDR1 is KGHDR, CDR2 SFDVKD, per germline. Germline trimming cut 4 bases from V and 4 bases from J; bases unmatched to any gene: 11. Here the CDR3 DNA reads TGTGCCACCAGTGACCCCGTAGCGGGAGCGGGCGCAGATACGCAGTATTTT. It translates to CATSDPVAGAGADTQYF.

This clonotype has ten or more counts. The chain links TRBV7-2 to TRBJ1-6; no clear D. The ends were cut back, 2 bases at V and 9 bases at J, with 8 bases in the middle. The CDR3 consists of 13 residues. Germline V gene sequence: CDR1 SGHTA, CDR2 FQGNSA. Written as DNA, the CDR3 is TGTGCCAGCAGCTTAAACAGTCCTTCACCCCTCCACTTT. Protein sequence: CASSLNSPSPLHF.

This clonotype is judged medium-sized. The rearrangement links TRBV2 to TRBJ1-6; the match to TRBD1 covers 9 bases. Germline V gene data show CDR1 as SNHLY and CDR2 as FYNNEI. CDR3 length equals 14 residues. The V gene end was trimmed by 6 bases and the J gene end by 6 bases; junction bases not matched to a gene: 3. The CDR3 spells CASSGTGRNSPLHF. In nucleotides, the CDR3 is TGTGCCAGCAGCGGGACAGGGCGTAATTCACCCCTCCACTTT.

In this sample, this clonotype turned up a few times. A much larger clone differs from this one at a single base, so this may be a read error. J is TRBJ2-7 and V is TRBV20-1; D may be TRBD1 or TRBD2 (5 bases each). Germline V lookup: CDR1 DFQATT, CDR2 SNEGSKA (reference sequence). The CDR3 extends over 14 amino acids. Trimming removed 5 bases from V and 6 bases from J, with 20 bases in between. CDR3 residues: CSAVRDPGTSEQYF. CDR3 nucleotide sequence: TGCAGTGCTGTCCGGGACCCGGGGACCTCCGAGCAGTACTTC.

The chain employs TRBV7-2 and TRBJ2-1, with 8 bases lining up with TRBD2. Germline-derived CDR1 and CDR2 are SGHTA and FQGNSA. V shed 8 bases, J shed 5 bases, and the junction held 14 bases outside the gene matches. The CDR3 runs 16 residues. CDR3 sequence (DNA): TGTGCCAGCTCACCATTGATAGCGGGACGAAACAATGAGCAGTTCTTC. Protein product: CASSPLIAGRNNEQFF.

This clonotype has at least ten counts. One end of the junction is discordant with germline, which a read error may explain. The chain has TRBV12-3 or TRBV12-4 and TRBJ1-2; 8 bases agree with TRBD1. The CDR3 totals 12 residues. DNA for the CDR3: TGTGCCAGCATACGAGAAGAGACAGGGGTTCACTTC. Translating it yields CASIREETGVHF.

This clonotype was picked up many times. V gene TRBV11-3 combines with J gene TRBJ2-3, with D unresolved. Germline V CDR1 and CDR2: SGHNT, YENEEA. V was shortened by 0 bases and J by 3 bases, with 16 bases between the two germline ends. The CDR3 runs to 17 residues. CDR3 sequence: CASSLDARRADTDTQYF. The CDR3 region has the DNA TGTGCCAGCAGCTTAGATGCGCGACGGGCGGATACAGATACGCAGTATTTT. The full variable domain, in which reference TRBV11-3 and TRBJ2-3 provide the parts outside the CDR3, is EAGVVQSPRYKIIEKKQPVAFWCNPISGHNTLYWYLQNLGQGPELLIRYENEEAVDDSQLPKDRFSAERLKGVDSTLKIQPAELGDSAVYLCASSLDARRADTDTQYFGPGTRLTVL.

V and J are TRBV29-1 and TRBJ1-2; D is perhaps TRBD1 (6 bases). This CDR3 contains 14 residues. V gave up 1 base and J gave up 4 bases, with 13 bases separating them. Germline V CDR1 and CDR2: SQVTM, ANQGSEA. Here the CDR3 reads CSVEGGGSAYGYTF. CDR3 nucleotide sequence: TGCAGCGTTGAAGGAGGGGGGTCGGCCTATGGCTACACCTTC.

The chain has TRBV24-1 and TRBJ1-1; the D is unclear. Trimming took off 1 base at V and 10 bases at J, with 9 bases between the two ends. Germline V gives CDR1 KGHDR, CDR2 SFDVKD. The CDR3 runs 12 residues. CDR3 DNA sequence: TGTGCCACCAGTGATTTAACTGGGGTAGCTTTCTTT. It specifies CATSDLTGVAFF.

This clonotype was found many times. The chain uses TRBV20-1 and TRBJ1-5; the D gene is possibly TRBD1 (5 bases). Between the trimmed V and J ends, which lost 6 bases and 5 bases, there was a span of 14 bases. Germline V lookup: CDR1 DFQATT, CDR2 SNEGSKA (reference sequence). This CDR3 contains 13 residues. CDR3 in amino acids: CSANTGEDQPQHF. The CDR3 DNA reads TGCAGTGCCAACACGGGGGAGGATCAGCCCCAGCATTTT.

This clonotype was seen many times. The chain recombines TRBV25-1 with TRBJ2-3, with D unresolved. CDR3 length equals 15 residues. Germline V CDR1 and CDR2: MGHDK, SYGVNS. Trimming took 4 bases from V and 2 from J, leaving 13 bases between them. CDR3 amino acids: CASSVTPDFTDTQYF. CDR3 bases: TGTGCCAGCAGTGTCACGCCTGATTTCACAGATACGCAGTATTTT.

The chain recombines TRBV6-1 with TRBJ2-7; 7 bases map to TRBD1. Germline trimming cut 5 bases from V and 4 bases from J; bases unmatched to any gene: 11. The CDR3 is 15 amino acids. CDR1 and CDR2 from the germline V gene are MNHNS and SASEGT. The CDR3 DNA reads as TGTGCCAGCAGTCCCCGGGACAGCTTTTCGTACGAGCAGTACTTC. The encoded protein is CASSPRDSFSYEQYF.

The chain couples TRBV18 to TRBJ2-5; D is perhaps TRBD1 or TRBD2 (5 bases each). V was trimmed by 3 bases and J by 4 bases, leaving 15 bases between them. The CDR3 contains 15 residues. The germline CDR1 and CDR2 sequences are KGHSH and LQKENI. The CDR3 nucleotides are TGTGCCAGCTCACCCTCGGGGCCCACAACAGAGACCCAGTACTTC. The encoded protein is CASSPSGPTTETQYF.

This clonotype has a count of ten or more. The chain joins TRBV3-1 to TRBJ2-7; D not certain. The CDR3 contains 12 residues. Trimming removed 2 bases at V and 3 bases at J, with 5 bases between. Germline V CDR1 and CDR2: LGHDT, YNNKEL (reference sequence). The CDR3 DNA reads as TGTGCCAGCAGCCAACAGGTCTACGAGCAGTACTTC. It is translated as CASSQQVYEQYF.

This chain connects TRBV2 to TRBJ2-5; D is undetermined. Per germline, CDR1 SNHLY and CDR2 FYNNEI. The germline V and J ends were trimmed by 7 bases and 2 bases, with 5 bases remaining between them. The CDR3 has 11 residues. CDR3 sequence reads: CASMKQETQYF. CDR3 DNA: TGTGCCAGCATGAAACAAGAGACCCAGTACTTC.

This clonotype was seen ten or more times. This chain connects TRBV11-2 to TRBJ2-1; the D is unclear. Trimming took off 1 base at V and 0 bases at J, with 4 bases between the two ends. Per the germline V gene, CDR1 is SGHAT and CDR2 is FQNNGV. This CDR3 is built from 14 residues. The CDR3 loop reads CASSLGYSYNEQFF. The CDR3, as DNA: TGTGCCAGCAGCTTAGGGTACTCCTACAATGAGCAGTTCTTC.

This clonotype was observed a single time. This may stem from a read error, because a much larger clone lies one nucleotide away. This sequence joins TRBV20-1 and TRBJ2-7, with 7 nucleotides matching TRBD2. The V gene's germline CDR1 is DFQATT and CDR2 SNEGSKA (reference sequence). The CDR3 is 16 residues long. J gave up 2 bases and V 0 bases, and 10 bases lay outside the gene matches. The CDR3 sequence is CSARDSGLTIPYEQYF. CDR3 nucleotide sequence: TGCAGTGCTAGAGATTCGGGACTAACCATCCCCTACGAGCAGTACTTC.

This clonotype showed up just once. V gene TRBV10-1 combines with J gene TRBJ2-7; 7 bases match TRBD1. Looked up from germline, CDR1 is WNHNN and CDR2 is SYGVQD (reference sequence). J was trimmed by 2 bases and V by 9 bases; bases with no gene match: 4. The CDR3 consists of 12 residues. This CDR3 is CARGGATYEQYF. CDR3 in DNA: TGCGCCAGAGGGGGCGCAACCTACGAGCAGTACTTC.

This clonotype was seen ten or more times. The chain has TRBV7-9 and TRBJ2-5; a weak D match, TRBD2 (6 bases). This CDR3 contains 21 residues. Looked up from germline, CDR1 is SEHNR and CDR2 is FQNEAQ (reference sequence). V shed 3 bases and J shed 4 bases, with 33 bases lying between them. The CDR3 DNA follows: TGTGCCAGCAGCTTTGGGCTAGACCCTCTCCAGCGGGTCGGTAAGGGAGAGACCCAGTACTTC. It translates to CASSFGLDPLQRVGKGETQYF.

In its sample, this clonotype was seen many times. This sequence joins TRBV25-1 and TRBJ2-5; 7 nucleotides align to TRBD1. CDR3 size: 15 residues. Germline V lookup: CDR1 MGHDK, CDR2 SYGVNS. V dropped 3 bases and J dropped 1; count of bases not matched to a gene: 5. CDR3: CASSDPRGLQETQYF. For the CDR3, the DNA is TGTGCCAGCAGTGACCCAAGGGGGCTCCAAGAGACCCAGTACTTC.

This clonotype was counted at least ten times. The chain links TRBV11-2 to TRBJ1-4; no clear D. Looked up from germline, CDR1 is SGHAT and CDR2 is FQNNGV. Trimming cost V 5 bases and J 5 bases, with 18 bases left between them. CDR3 length: 16 amino acids. CDR3 protein: CASSQTTGSYNEKLFF. The CDR3 DNA sequence: TGTGCCAGCAGCCAAACAACTGGCAGTTACAATGAAAAACTGTTTTTT.